The clone carrying this TCR beta chain was detected only once. These data come from a study of technical replicates of blood from a handful of donors. V was cut by 5 bases and J by 0 bases, with 19 bases left in between. The germline gives CDR1 SGHNT, CDR2 YENEEA. The CDR3 has 18 residues. Using immunoSEQ multiplex PCR, the repertoire was profiled, and TCRdb retains in-frame clones only, with some absent. The profile shows about 94,000 clones, roughly 96% of them singletons. Material for sequencing was T cells isolated from PBMCs. The source of this sequence is a human donor in good health. V usage is TRBV11-3 and J usage is TRBJ2-2; D perhaps matches TRBD2 (8 bases). The CDR3 is CASSRGQRGLANTGELFF. The DNA for the CDR3 is TGTGCCAGCAGCCGGGGACAGCGGGGACTAGCGAACACCGGGGAGCTGTTTTTT.